This T cell receptor beta chain was obtained from a study of T-cell reconstitution after alpha-beta-depleted transplantation in children. This clonotype was seen repeatedly, ten times or more. A library of TCRbeta sequences, prepared with unique molecular identifiers, was generated. TCRdb fed the PCR reads into MiXCR, producing one record per CDR3 protein. This table has around 670,000 distinct CDR3 sequences, approximately 14% appearing once. The germline gives CDR1 DFQATT, CDR2 SNEGSKA (reference sequence). Germline trimming cut 5 bases from V and 5 bases from J; bases unmatched to any gene: 3. The CDR3 extends over 12 amino acids.

The TCR sequence derives from a girl aged 2 to 10 with congenital amegakaryocytic thrombocytopenia, due to receive a stem cell transplant. V usage is TRBV20-1 and J usage is TRBJ2-1, with 7 bases matching TRBD2. The sample was PBMCs, taken before TCRalphabeta/CD19-depleted stem cell transplant. For the CDR3, the DNA is TGCAGTGCTGGGGGACTACACAATGAGCAGTTCTTC. Translating gives CSAGGLHNEQFF.